The 20 T cell receptor beta chains below all came from one sample that was sequenced in a study of blood T cell repertoires in COVID-19. Assay: immunoSEQ multiplex PCR; the TCRdb copy retains only in-frame clones and omits some. The table has about 36,000 clones, around 80% seen once. Sample: peripheral blood. The source of these receptors is a man in his sixties with acute or convalescent COVID-19.

The CDR3 is CASSHTGVGANEQFF. The CDR3 DNA is TGTGCCAGCAGTCACACAGGGGTGGGTGCGAATGAGCAGTTCTTC. This chain links TRBV27 with TRBJ2-1, with 7 bases matching TRBD1. Germline trimming cut 5 bases from V and 7 bases from J; bases unmatched to any gene: 11. Looked up from germline, CDR1 is MNHEY and CDR2 is SMNVEV (reference sequence). This CDR3 contains 15 residues.

V is TRBV30 and J is TRBJ2-5, with 7 bases lining up with TRBD1. Trimming took 2 bases from V and 3 from J; bases not matched to a gene: 3. This CDR3 is 13 amino acids long. In germline, CDR1 is GTSNPN, CDR2 SVGIG (reference sequence). In DNA form, the CDR3 reads TGTGCCTGGAGTACGGGACAGAAAGAGACCCAGTACTTC. Translated, it gives CAWSTGQKETQYF.

The chain recombines TRBV10-1 with TRBJ1-5; D may be TRBD1 (6 bases). The length of the CDR3 is 14 residues. Trimming removed 10 bases from V and 0 bases from J, with 13 bases in between. CDR1 and CDR2 (germline): WNHNN, SYGVQD (reference sequence). In DNA form, the CDR3 reads TGCGCCATGCAGGGGCCCCATAGCAATCAGCCCCAGCATTTT. Amino acids: CAMQGPHSNQPQHF.

J is TRBJ2-2 and V is TRBV2; perhaps TRBD1 as D (6 bases). V was pared by 4 bases and J by 4 bases, with 10 bases between. CDR3 length: 14 residues. Germline V gene data show CDR1 as SNHLY and CDR2 as FYNNEI. For the CDR3, the DNA is TGTGCCAGCAGTGCGACAGGAATCACCGGGGAGCTGTTTTTT. As protein: CASSATGITGELFF.

The rearrangement links TRBV6-6 to TRBJ1-2, with TRBD1 identical over 9 bases. The V segment lost 5 bases and the J segment 1 base; nucleotides outside the gene matches: 11. CDR1 is MNHNY, CDR2 SVGAGI, per germline (reference sequence). The CDR3 is made up of 17 amino acids. CDR3 loop: CASSPVGTGPINYGYTF. In DNA form, the CDR3 reads TGTGCCAGCAGTCCCGTCGGGACAGGGCCGATTAACTATGGCTACACCTTC.

The rearrangement uses TRBV7-2 and TRBJ2-7; 9 bases are shared with TRBD2. Germline V gene sequence: CDR1 SGHTA, CDR2 FQGNSA. J was trimmed by 1 base and V by 1 base; bases with no gene match: 11. The CDR3 runs to 18 residues. Written as DNA, the CDR3 is TGTGCCAGCAGCTTAGGAGGTAGCGGGGGTGGAAGGTCCTACGAGCAGTACTTC. Protein product: CASSLGGSGGGRSYEQYF.

V gene TRBV3-1 (or the pseudogene TRBV3-2) combines with J gene TRBJ2-1, with D possibly TRBD2 on 5 matching bases. The germline CDR1 and CDR2 sequences are LGHDT and YNNKEL (reference sequence). Trimming shortened V by 0 bases and J by 8 bases, and 14 bases separated the two germline ends. This CDR3 spans 15 amino acids. The CDR3 DNA follows: TGTGCCAGCAGCCAAGACGGTTCGGCTAGCTATGAGCAGTTCTTC. Protein product: CASSQDGSASYEQFF.

V usage is TRBV6-6 and J usage is TRBJ1-5; D is ambiguous. The germline V gene encodes CDR1 MNHNY and CDR2 SVGAGI (reference sequence). The CDR3 contains 13 residues. The V end was cut by 6 bases, the J end by 8 bases, with 14 bases between. The CDR3 sequence: CASSPGGPEPQHF. The DNA for the CDR3 is TGTGCCAGCAGCCCGGGAGGGCCTGAGCCCCAGCATTTT.

This clone showed up just a few times. This chain uses TRBV5-1 with TRBJ1-5, with a weak D call TRBD1 (5 bases). This CDR3 spans 15 amino acids. Looked up from germline, CDR1 is SGHRS and CDR2 is YFSETQ. V dropped 0 bases and J dropped 0 bases, with 7 bases sitting between them. Here the CDR3 reads CASSLGTLSNQPQHF. CDR3 nucleotide sequence: TGCGCCAGCAGCTTGGGGACACTTAGCAATCAGCCCCAGCATTTT.

This clone has just a few counts. The chain joins TRBV12-3 or TRBV12-4 to TRBJ1-4, with D tentatively TRBD1 (5 bases). The CDR3 loop spans 12 amino acids. Trimming removed 5 bases at V and 10 bases at J, with 11 bases between. The CDR3 protein is CASSTTASKLFF. In DNA, the CDR3 is TGTGCCAGCAGTACGACAGCTTCAAAACTGTTTTTT.

This clone is a singleton in its sample. The V call is TRBV10-3, the J call TRBJ2-3; maybe TRBD2 (5 bases). Per the germline V gene, CDR1 is ENHRY and CDR2 is SYGVKD. The CDR3 has 15 amino acids. Trimming stripped 9 bases from V and 1 base from J, with 17 bases between. DNA of the CDR3: TGTGCCATAGCACTTGGAGAGGGAGGCACAGATACGCAGTATTTT. Translating gives CAIALGEGGTDTQYF.

This chain connects TRBV28 to TRBJ2-3, with D unclear. The CDR3 covers 13 residues. CDR1 and CDR2 (germline): MDHEN, SYDVKM. Between the trimmed V and J ends, which lost 2 bases and 5 bases, there was a span of 8 bases. CDR3: CASSLMRRDTQYF. The CDR3 nucleotides read TGTGCCAGCAGTTTAATGAGGCGAGATACGCAGTATTTT.

V and J are TRBV7-2 and TRBJ2-5; 7 bases align to TRBD1. V lost 3 bases, J lost 2 bases, and 9 bases stayed unmatched. The CDR3 runs 16 residues. Germline lookup yields CDR1 SGHTA and CDR2 FQGNSA. The CDR3 region is CASSLVAGGQQETQYF. The CDR3, as DNA: TGTGCCAGCAGCTTGGTGGCTGGGGGACAGCAAGAGACCCAGTACTTC.

This clone was counted once. This sequence joins TRBV19 and TRBJ1-2, with D possibly being TRBD1 (5 bases). Germline V lookup: CDR1 LNHDA, CDR2 SQIVND (reference sequence). The length of the CDR3 is 18 residues. Trimming left V 5 bases short and J 4 bases short, with 26 bases between. Here the CDR3 DNA reads TGTGCCAGTAGTTCATTCGCGGGACTTCCAGCTAGAGGCTATGGCTACACCTTC. Protein: CASSSFAGLPARGYGYTF.

The J gene is TRBJ2-1, the V gene TRBV5-1; 10 nucleotides match TRBD2. J lost 8 bases, V lost 1 base, and 9 bases had no gene match. This CDR3 has 16 residues. Germline values: CDR1 SGHRS, CDR2 YFSETQ. CDR3 sequence reads: CASSLSSSGSRYEQFF. The CDR3 coding sequence is TGCGCCAGCAGCTTGAGTTCTAGCGGGAGTAGGTATGAGCAGTTCTTC.

V is TRBV15 and J is TRBJ2-5; D is unresolved. V gave up 3 bases and J gave up 5 bases, with 10 bases separating them. Germline-derived CDR1 and CDR2 are LNHNV and YYDKDF (reference sequence). The CDR3 sequence is 13 residues long. The CDR3 sequence: CATSRALGETQYF. The CDR3 nucleotides are TGTGCCACCAGCAGGGCCCTCGGGGAGACCCAGTACTTC.

This sequence joins TRBV9 and TRBJ1-1; D gene ambiguous. V lost 0 bases and J 4 bases, leaving 13 bases between the germline ends. There are 15 residues in the CDR3. Germline V gives CDR1 SGDLS, CDR2 YYNGEE. The CDR3, as DNA: TGTGCCAGCAGCGTAGATCTCTTAGGGAGCACTGAAGCTTTCTTT. Amino acid sequence: CASSVDLLGSTEAFF.

The chain carries TRBV21-1 and TRBJ2-7; no DNA check was done on the table's D call, TRBD2. TRBV21-1 is a pseudogene. The CDR3 runs to 17 residues. The CDR3 loop is CASSWGKEGRINYEQYF. The CDR3 coding sequence is TGTGCCAGCAGCTGGGGCAAGGAGGGGCGGATAAACTACGAGCAGTACTTC.

In regard to this clone: One junction end disagrees with the germline gene, perhaps due to a read error. The chain combines TRBV5-1 with TRBJ2-7; 11 bases map to TRBD2. Germline V CDR1 and CDR2: SGHRS, YFSETQ. This CDR3 comprises 14 residues. The CDR3 region has the DNA TGCGCCAGCAGCTTTTCCGGGACTAGCGGTGCTTACGACTTC. Its translation is CASSFSGTSGAYDF.

The genes are TRBV4-1 and TRBJ1-5; possible D gene TRBD1, 6 bases. Germline V gene data show CDR1 as MGHRA and CDR2 as YSYEKL. Trimming removed 1 base from V and 3 bases from J, with 13 bases in between. The CDR3 has 16 amino acids. The CDR3 is CASSQGWDTLNQPQHF. CDR3 nucleotides: TGCGCCAGCAGCCAAGGGTGGGACACTCTCAATCAGCCCCAGCATTTT.